This entry lists 24 T cell receptor beta chains sequenced from one sample in a study of response to subunit inactivated influenza vaccine. One entry per CDR3 protein, called by TCRdb with MiXCR from the RT-PCR reads. The data show hundreds of thousands of distinct CDR3 sequences, with 10% to 15% seen just once and roughly 10% held by the top ten. The sample was PBMCs from blood, taken on the day of vaccination. Every receptor here comes from a man in his fifties or sixties who received an inactivated influenza vaccine.

The chain uses TRBV5-1 and TRBJ2-5; 10 bases match TRBD2. V gave up 3 bases and J gave up 5 bases; unmatched junction bases: 10. Germline values: CDR1 SGHRS, CDR2 YFSETQ. The CDR3 loop spans 16 amino acids. The DNA of the CDR3 is TGCGCCAGCAGCTCCACTAGCGGGGTGGCCTGGGAGACCCAGTACTTC. Its protein is CASSSTSGVAWETQYF. Based on the CDR3 plus reference TRBV5-1 and TRBJ2-5, the full variable domain is KAGVTQTPRYLIKTRGQQVTLSCSPISGHRSVSWYQQTPGQGLQFLFEYFSETQRNKGNFPGRFSGRQFSNSRSEMNVSTLELGDSALYLCASSSTSGVAWETQYFGPGTRLLVL.

The rearrangement uses TRBV3-1 and TRBJ2-7; D gene uncertain. Germline values: CDR1 LGHDT, CDR2 YNNKEL (reference sequence). The CDR3 contains 13 residues. V dropped 2 bases and J dropped 2 bases, with 7 bases sitting between them. The chain's CDR3 is CASSQYTAYEQYF. The CDR3 nucleotides read TGTGCCAGCAGCCAATACACCGCCTACGAGCAGTACTTC.

The chain carries TRBV7-2 and TRBJ1-4, with TRBD1 as a possible D gene (6 bases). This CDR3 region has 15 residues. Trimming left V 5 bases short and J 13 bases short, with 23 bases between. Germline V gene sequence: CDR1 SGHTA, CDR2 FQGNSA. The chain's CDR3 is CASSPIFGEGGVLFF. The CDR3, as DNA: TGTGCCAGCAGCCCCATTTTCGGGGAAGGGGGTGTACTGTTTTTT. The variable domain in full, with the rest retrieved from reference TRBV7-2 and TRBJ1-4, is GAGVSQSPSNKVTEKGKDVELRCDPISGHTALYWYRQSLGQGLEFLIYFQGNSAPDKSGLPSDRFSAERTGGSVSTLTIQRTQQEDSAVYLCASSPIFGEGGVLFFGSGTQLSVL.

A few counts support this clonotype. The rearrangement links TRBV29-1 to TRBJ1-5; D may be TRBD1 (6 bases). Between the trimmed V and J ends, which lost 4 bases and 1 base, there was a span of 11 bases. Germline assignment: CDR1 SQVTM and CDR2 ANQGSEA. This CDR3 region has 14 residues. For the CDR3, the DNA is TGCAGCGTTGCTACAGGGTCGAGCAATCAGCCCCAGCATTTT. Protein sequence: CSVATGSSNQPQHF.

V and J are TRBV18 and TRBJ1-1; 7 bases match TRBD1. V lost 3 bases, J lost 9 bases, and 4 bases stayed unmatched. This CDR3 is 12 amino acids long. The germline V gene encodes CDR1 KGHSH and CDR2 LQKENI. This CDR3 reads CASSPDRAKAFF. In DNA, the CDR3 is TGTGCCAGCTCACCTGACAGGGCGAAAGCTTTCTTT. Full variable domain (outside the CDR3, taken from reference TRBV18 and TRBJ1-1): NAGVMQNPRHLVRRRGQEARLRCSPMKGHSHVYWYRQLPEEGLKFMVYLQKENIIDESGMPKERFSAEFPKEGPSILRIQQVVRGDSAAYFCASSPDRAKAFFGQGTRLTVV.

The V and J genes are TRBV20-1 and TRBJ2-5, with D unresolved. The CDR3 runs 13 residues. With 7 bases removed from V and 3 bases from J, the gap between germline ends came to 15 bases. The germline CDR1 and CDR2 sequences are DFQATT and SNEGSKA (reference sequence). The CDR3 coding sequence is TGCAGTGTGTATTCCCGAGCCAAAGAGACCCAGTACTTC. Residues: CSVYSRAKETQYF.

For the CDR3, the DNA is TGTGCCAGCAGTCCCTGGGGAGGGAGAGGCACCGGGGAGCTGTTTTTT. This gives the protein CASSPWGGRGTGELFF. The chain joins TRBV12-3 or TRBV12-4 to TRBJ2-2; 7 positions agree with TRBD2. V lost 5 bases and J lost 4; bases outside the gene matches: 10. The length of the CDR3 is 16 residues.

The rearrangement uses TRBV7-2 and TRBJ1-2; no clear D gene. Trimming shortened V by 1 base and J by 4 bases, and 10 bases separated the two germline ends. Germline V gene data show CDR1 as SGHTA and CDR2 as FQGNSA. The CDR3 has 14 residues. For the CDR3, the DNA is TGTGCCAGCAGCTTAGTGGGCACCTCCTATGGCTACACCTTC. Amino acid sequence: CASSLVGTSYGYTF.

The rearrangement uses TRBV28 and TRBJ2-5; possible D gene TRBD2, 6 bases. V lost 3 bases to trimming and J lost 4 bases, with 12 bases between them. Germline CDR1 MDHEN, CDR2 SYDVKM. This CDR3 spans 14 amino acids. The CDR3 is CASSFTSSVETQYF. The CDR3 DNA follows: TGTGCCAGCAGTTTTACTAGCAGCGTAGAGACCCAGTACTTC.

This clonotype showed up just a few times. The chain combines TRBV6-1 with TRBJ2-4, with D maybe TRBD1 (6 bases). V lost 5 bases and J lost 0, with 11 bases in between. Germline CDR1 is MNHNS and CDR2 is SASEGT. The CDR3 is 15 residues long. CDR3 coding DNA: TGTGCCAGCAGTCAGGGGACCCCAGCCAAAAACATTCAGTACTTC. Translating it yields CASSQGTPAKNIQYF.

This chain uses TRBV20-1 with TRBJ2-1; 8 nucleotides line up with TRBD2. This CDR3 comprises 18 residues. From germline, CDR1 is DFQATT and CDR2 SNEGSKA (reference sequence). V shed 0 bases, J shed 0 bases, and the junction held 10 bases outside the gene matches. The CDR3 sequence: CSARDPASGRGSYNEQFF. In DNA form, the CDR3 reads TGCAGTGCTAGAGATCCGGCTAGCGGGCGCGGCTCCTACAATGAGCAGTTCTTC.

The J gene is TRBJ1-4, the V gene TRBV10-3; D perhaps matches TRBD1 (6 bases). Trimming left V 2 bases short and J 7 bases short, with 8 bases between. Germline assignment: CDR1 ENHRY and CDR2 SYGVKD. This CDR3 region has 13 residues. In nucleotides, the CDR3 is TGTGCCATCAGTGAGAGCAGGGGTGAAAAACTGTTTTTT. This encodes CAISESRGEKLFF.

The CDR3: CASGNPNNEQFF. DNA of the CDR3: TGTGCTAGTGGGAATCCTAACAATGAGCAGTTCTTC. The chain recombines TRBV12-5 with TRBJ2-1; D call uncertain. Germline CDR1 is LGHNT and CDR2 is FRNRAP. The CDR3 loop spans 12 amino acids. V was pared by 6 bases and J by 5 bases, with 8 bases between.

Remarks on this clonotype: A single base separates this from a much larger clone, so it may be a read error. CDR3 sequence: CASRSTGNHPQHF. Here the CDR3 DNA reads TGTGCCAGCAGATCGACAGGGAATCACCCCCAGCATTTT. This chain joins TRBV12-3 or TRBV12-4 and TRBJ1-5, with TRBD1 matching over 7 bases. The CDR3 has 13 amino acids.

The rearrangement joins TRBV11-1 to TRBJ2-3; weak D call: TRBD2 (6 bases). V was trimmed by 5 bases and J by 5 bases, leaving 29 bases between them. CDR3 size: 19 residues. The germline CDR1 and CDR2 sequences are SGHAT and FQDESV (reference sequence). The CDR3 sequence is CASSASPLVGPRRGDTQYF. The CDR3 DNA sequence: TGTGCCAGCAGCGCAAGTCCGTTAGTCGGCCCCAGGCGGGGAGATACGCAGTATTTT.

The gene calls are TRBV5-6 and TRBJ2-5; D might be TRBD2 (6 bases). The V and J ends lost 2 bases and 5 bases respectively, with 13 bases between them. Germline CDR1 and CDR2: SGHDT and YYEEEE. The CDR3 totals 14 residues. The CDR3 bases are TGTGCCAGCAGCTTAACGGGAGTCGTGGAGACCCAGTACTTC. Its translation: CASSLTGVVETQYF.

Only a few counts were recorded for this clonotype. CDR3 coding DNA: TGTGCCAGCAGCCCCTTACAGGGGGCTTTCTCCGAGCAGTACTTC. Translated: CASSPLQGAFSEQYF. The rearrangement links TRBV7-9 to TRBJ2-7, with TRBD1 matching 9 bases. The CDR3 runs to 15 residues. V dropped 5 bases and J dropped 6; count of bases not matched to a gene: 11. CDR1 and CDR2 (germline): SEHNR, FQNEAQ (reference sequence).

This clonotype was found many times. The rearrangement joins TRBV3-1 to TRBJ2-1; 10 positions match TRBD2. CDR1 LGHDT and CDR2 YNNKEL come from the germline V gene (reference sequence). There are 15 residues in the CDR3. Trimming took 3 bases from V and 3 from J; bases not matched to a gene: 2. For the CDR3, the DNA is TGTGCCAGCAGCCAGTCTAGCGGGGGCTACAATGAGCAGTTCTTC. It translates to CASSQSSGGYNEQFF.

This clonotype was detected only once. This chain joins TRBV30 and TRBJ1-4; no definite D call. Per the germline V gene, CDR1 is GTSNPN and CDR2 is SVGIG (reference sequence). V was cut by 2 bases and J by 8 bases, with 15 bases left in between. The CDR3 loop spans 14 amino acids. The DNA for the CDR3 is TGTGCCTGGAGTATAGGTCTGGCCGGAGAAAAACTGTTTTTT. As protein: CAWSIGLAGEKLFF.

The rearrangement links TRBV20-1 to TRBJ1-5; TRBD1 matches at 10 bases. The trim removed 3 bases at V and 7 bases at J, leaving 12 bases unmatched. The CDR3 runs 16 residues. Germline-derived CDR1 and CDR2 are DFQATT and SNEGSKA (reference sequence). The CDR3 nucleotides are TGCAGTGCTAGTTCCATCCTCGGGACAGGGGCACAGCCCCAGCATTTT. Residues: CSASSILGTGAQPQHF.

This clonotype was seen at least ten times. V gene TRBV18 combines with J gene TRBJ2-5; D gene uncertain. The V gene lost 8 bases and the J gene lost 0 bases, with 4 bases spanning the gap. Per the germline V gene, CDR1 is KGHSH and CDR2 is LQKENI. This CDR3 is 11 amino acids long. CDR3 protein: CASSHQETQYF. The CDR3 coding sequence is TGTGCCAGCAGTCACCAAGAGACCCAGTACTTC.

V is TRBV12-3 or TRBV12-4 and J is TRBJ2-1; the D gene could be TRBD1 or TRBD2 (7 bases each). The CDR3 has 16 residues. V lost 7 bases and J lost 4, with 20 bases in between. CDR3 DNA sequence: TGTGCCAGCACCTTAACACAGGGGACTACTTACAATGAGCAGTTCTTC. This gives the protein CASTLTQGTTYNEQFF.

This clonotype was observed at least ten times. The junction does not match germline at one end; this may be a read error. The chain joins TRBV5-1 to TRBJ2-7; 8 bases agree with TRBD1. CDR1 is SGHRS, CDR2 YFSETQ, per germline. The CDR3 runs 15 residues. The CDR3 region has the DNA TGTGCCAGCAGTTTAAGACAGGGGAGCTCCTACGAGCAGTACTTC. It yields the protein CASSLRQGSSYEQYF.

This clonotype was recorded at least ten times. The chain carries TRBV7-9 and TRBJ1-1; D unclear. The CDR3 contains 12 residues. V lost 4 bases and J lost 0, with 3 bases in between. Germline V gene lookup returns CDR1 SEHNR and CDR2 FQNEAQ (reference sequence). The CDR3 spells CASSSMNTEAFF. As DNA, the CDR3 is TGTGCCAGCAGCTCGATGAACACTGAAGCTTTCTTT.